This T cell receptor beta chain was recorded in a study of blood T cells in healthy people across ages. Study-wide findings and caveats: Whereas aged donors had fewer naive CD4+ cells, long-lived donors had more of them and higher diversity.

In germline, CDR1 is SGHVS, CDR2 FNYEAQ. The CDR3 totals 16 residues. Sample-barcoded 5' priming and a J-beta primer mix drove a second PCR of about 6 to 11 cycles. A template-switch adaptor with 12 random nucleotides tagged each cDNA molecule. Each CDR3 protein is one row after TCRdb ran MiXCR on the 5' RACE reads. The sample carries 730,000 or so distinct CDR3 sequences, 35% to 50% recorded once. Researchers report isolating at least 6.5 million PBMCs per sample. A note on this clonotype: Its antigen is currently unknown. A junction boundary mismatches the germline segment, possibly from a read error.

Sequenced: blood. The receptor was derived from an elderly man in good health. The rearrangement uses TRBV7-6 and TRBJ2-5; 14 bases are shared with TRBD2. CDR3 DNA: TGTGCCAGCAGCTTAGCGGGACTAGCGGGGGAAGAGGCCCAGTACTTC. Translating gives CASSLAGLAGEEAQYF.